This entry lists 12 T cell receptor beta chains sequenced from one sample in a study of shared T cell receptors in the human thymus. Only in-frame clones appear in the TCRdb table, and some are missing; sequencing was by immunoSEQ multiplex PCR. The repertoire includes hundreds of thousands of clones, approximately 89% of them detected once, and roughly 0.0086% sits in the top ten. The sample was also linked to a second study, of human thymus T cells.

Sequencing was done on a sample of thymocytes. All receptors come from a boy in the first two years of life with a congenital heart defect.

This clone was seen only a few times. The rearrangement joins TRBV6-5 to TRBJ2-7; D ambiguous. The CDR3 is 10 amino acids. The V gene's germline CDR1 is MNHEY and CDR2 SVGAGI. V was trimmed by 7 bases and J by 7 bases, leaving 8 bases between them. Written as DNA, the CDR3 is TGTGCCAGCATGGCTGTGGAGCAGTACTTC. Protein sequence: CASMAVEQYF.

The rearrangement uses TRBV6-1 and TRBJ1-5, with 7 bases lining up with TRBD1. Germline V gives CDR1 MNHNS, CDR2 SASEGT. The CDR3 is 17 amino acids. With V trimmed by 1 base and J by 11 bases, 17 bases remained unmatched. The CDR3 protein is CASSEDVGQPTSFAQHF. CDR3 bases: TGTGCCAGCAGTGAAGACGTGGGACAGCCTACATCTTTTGCCCAGCATTTT.

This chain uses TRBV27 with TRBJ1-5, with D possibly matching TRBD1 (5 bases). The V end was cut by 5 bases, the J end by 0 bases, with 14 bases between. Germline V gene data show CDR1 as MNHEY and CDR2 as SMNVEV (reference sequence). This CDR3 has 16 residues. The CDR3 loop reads CASSPRQIYSNQPQHF. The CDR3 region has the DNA TGTGCCAGCAGTCCCCGACAGATATATAGCAATCAGCCCCAGCATTTT.

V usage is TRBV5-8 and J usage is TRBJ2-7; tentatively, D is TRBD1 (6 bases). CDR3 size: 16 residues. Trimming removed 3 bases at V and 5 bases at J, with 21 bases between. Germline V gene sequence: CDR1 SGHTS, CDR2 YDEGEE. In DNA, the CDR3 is TGTGCCAGCAGCTCCCCGCGTCTCACTACAGGGCACGAGCAGTACTTC. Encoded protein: CASSSPRLTTGHEQYF. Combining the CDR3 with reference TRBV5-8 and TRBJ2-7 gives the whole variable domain EAGVTQSPTHLIKTRGQQATLRCSPISGHTSVYWYQQALGLGLQFLLWYDEGEERNRGNFPPRFSGRQFPNYSSELNVNALELEDSALYLCASSSPRLTTGHEQYFGPGTRLTVT.

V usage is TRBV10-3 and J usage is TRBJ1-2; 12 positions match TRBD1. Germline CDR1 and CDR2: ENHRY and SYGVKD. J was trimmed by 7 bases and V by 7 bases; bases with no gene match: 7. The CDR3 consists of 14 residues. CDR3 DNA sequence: TGTGCCATCACCCCGGGACAGGGGGCGGGTGGCTACACCTTC. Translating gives CAITPGQGAGGYTF.

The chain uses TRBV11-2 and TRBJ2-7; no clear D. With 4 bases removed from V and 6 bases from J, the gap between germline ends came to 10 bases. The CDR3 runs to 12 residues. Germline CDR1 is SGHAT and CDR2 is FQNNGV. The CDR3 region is CASSSRHTEQYF. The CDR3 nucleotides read TGTGCCAGCAGCTCTCGACACACCGAGCAGTACTTC.

In DNA form, the CDR3 reads TGTGCCAGCAGCGAGGACTGGAATTCACCCCTCCACTTT. This encodes CASSEDWNSPLHF. J is TRBJ1-6 and V is TRBV9; D unclear. The germline V gene encodes CDR1 SGDLS and CDR2 YYNGEE. Trimming pared 3 bases from V and 7 bases from J, leaving 8 bases between. This CDR3 has 13 residues.

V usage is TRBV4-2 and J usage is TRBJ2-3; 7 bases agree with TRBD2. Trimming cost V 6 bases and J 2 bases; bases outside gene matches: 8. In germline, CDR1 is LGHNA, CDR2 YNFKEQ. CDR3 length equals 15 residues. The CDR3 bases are TGTGCCAGCAGTGAGAAAAGCGGGGCCACAGATACGCAGTATTTT. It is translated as CASSEKSGATDTQYF.

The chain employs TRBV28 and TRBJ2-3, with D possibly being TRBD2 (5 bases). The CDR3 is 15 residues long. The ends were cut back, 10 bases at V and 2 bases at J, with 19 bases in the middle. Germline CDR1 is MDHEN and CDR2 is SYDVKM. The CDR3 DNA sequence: TGTGCCACCATGCTCCGTGACGGGGACACAGATACGCAGTATTTT. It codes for CATMLRDGDTDTQYF. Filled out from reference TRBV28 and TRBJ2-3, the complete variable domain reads DVKVTQSSRYLVKRTGEKVFLECVQDMDHENMFWYRQDPGLGLRLIYFSYDVKMKEKGDIPEGYSVSREKKERFSLILESASTNQTSMYLCATMLRDGDTDTQYFGPGTRLTVL.

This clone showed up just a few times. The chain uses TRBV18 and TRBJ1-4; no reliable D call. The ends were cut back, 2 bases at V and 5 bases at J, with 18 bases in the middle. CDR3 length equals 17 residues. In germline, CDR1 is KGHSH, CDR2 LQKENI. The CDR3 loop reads CASSPKLNGGWNEKLFF. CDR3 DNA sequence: TGTGCCAGCTCACCAAAACTCAATGGCGGATGGAATGAAAAACTGTTTTTT.

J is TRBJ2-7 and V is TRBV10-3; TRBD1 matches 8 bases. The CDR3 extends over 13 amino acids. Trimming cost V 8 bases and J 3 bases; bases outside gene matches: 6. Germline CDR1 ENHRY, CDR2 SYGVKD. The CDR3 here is CAIRTGTNYEQYF. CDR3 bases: TGTGCCATCCGGACAGGGACCAACTACGAGCAGTACTTC.

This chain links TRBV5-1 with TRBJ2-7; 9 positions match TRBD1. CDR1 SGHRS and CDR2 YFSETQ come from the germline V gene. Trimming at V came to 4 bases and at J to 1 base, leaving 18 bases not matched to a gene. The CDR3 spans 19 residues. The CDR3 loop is CASSNSGQGTKGISYEQYF. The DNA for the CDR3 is TGCGCCAGCAGCAACTCGGGACAGGGAACAAAGGGGATTTCCTACGAGCAGTACTTC.